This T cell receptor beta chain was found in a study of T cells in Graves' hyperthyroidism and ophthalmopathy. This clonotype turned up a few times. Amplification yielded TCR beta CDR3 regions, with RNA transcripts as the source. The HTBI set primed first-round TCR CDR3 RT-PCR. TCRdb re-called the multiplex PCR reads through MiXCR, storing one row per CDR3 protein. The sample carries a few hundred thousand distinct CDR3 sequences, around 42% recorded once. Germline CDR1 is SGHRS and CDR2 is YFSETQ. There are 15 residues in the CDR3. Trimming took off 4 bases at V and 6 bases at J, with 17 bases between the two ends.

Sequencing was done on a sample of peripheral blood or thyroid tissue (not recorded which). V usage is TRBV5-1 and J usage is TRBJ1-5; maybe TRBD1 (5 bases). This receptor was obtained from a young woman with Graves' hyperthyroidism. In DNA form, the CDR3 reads TGCGCCAGCAGCCAAGTTTGGCAGGGAAGTCAGCCCCAGCATTTT. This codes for CASSQVWQGSQPQHF.